This T cell receptor beta chain is from a study of T cell responses to AZD1222 COVID-19 vaccine. Some clones are missing from TCRdb's copy, which holds only in-frame ones; the method was immunoSEQ multiplex PCR. The sample includes 100,000 or so clones, about four fifths of them seen just once. Germline V gene sequence: CDR1 SNHLY, CDR2 FYNNEI. With 3 bases removed from V and 7 bases from J, the gap between germline ends came to 12 bases. The CDR3 length is 14 residues. This rearrangement joins TRBV2 to TRBJ1-4; TRBD1 is a possible D gene (6 bases). This TCR came from an adult in good health. The sequencing here drew on peripheral blood, taken on day 0 of AZD1222 vaccination. The CDR3 region has the DNA TGTGCCAGCAGTGACACAGGGCTTCTTGAAAAACTGTTTTTT. Translation: CASSDTGLLEKLFF. The full variable domain, its missing parts supplied by reference TRBV2 and TRBJ1-4, is EPEVTQTPSHQVTQMGQEVILRCVPISNHLYFYWYRQILGQKVEFLVSFYNNEISEKSEIFDDQFSVERPDGSNFTLKIRSTKLEDSAMYFCASSDTGLLEKLFFGSGTQLSVL.